The present T cell receptor (beta chain) was sequenced within a study of shared clonotypes between healthy human individuals (dated by TCRdb to the early 2020s). Looking at the study overall: A couple of women and three men aged 18 to 49 years were included in the cohort. For each donor, CD4 naive and CD4 memory were each run on three plates, CD8 naive on two plates, and CD8 memory on one plate. To estimate repertoire size and how much clonotypes are shared between individuals, the study performed deep sequencing of blood TCR repertoires from five healthy adults. To increase sequencing depth and limit assay-specific biases, TCR repertoire library preparation and sequencing were carried out by different laboratories using diverse techniques. Per donor, leukapheresis produced somewhere between about 0.9 and 9.5 billion PBMCs. Beyond this particular receptor, the publication reports: Only blood was sampled, and tissue TCR repertoires likely differ from those in blood. Naive subsets generally had larger estimated clonotype richness than memory subsets. Pairwise subsampling indicated that sequencing depth was expected to affect the degree of clonotype sharing among donors. Across a few donors, about 5% of naive CD4, 3% to 4% of naive CD8, roughly 2.3% of memory CD4, and 0.4% of memory CD8 clonotypes were shared. The genetic and exposure-history diversity represented was limited by the small number of donors. Compared with non-shared clonotypes, the clonotypes found in all four sorted-subset donors had higher generation probabilities. Incomplete sequencing was indicated by rarefaction of sorted-subset datasets, despite the large sequencing depth.

The CDR3 runs 14 amino acids, cysteine and phenylalanine included. Only the CDR3 DNA stays, 42 bases, in frame from base 1. V loses 2 bases, J loses 6 bases, and the germline ends lie 13 bases apart. CDR1 MNHEY and CDR2 SVGAGI are derived from the germline V gene. As to this clone: There is no known antigen for this receptor. The input lacks base qualities; no much larger clone sits a single base away.

TCR CDR3 regions were amplified from genomic DNA by multiplex PCR using the deep immunoSEQ assay. For each cell subset, the extracted genomic DNA was distributed evenly across all wells of several immunoSEQ 96-well plates, and each plate served as one replicate. For sorted subsets, each replicate PCR was loaded with approximately 190 ng genomic DNA, equivalent to about 30,000 T cell genomes. The purified libraries were quantified using a Qubit 3.0 fluorometer, sized with a Bioanalyzer 2100, and then quantified again using the KAPA Library Quantification kit. A separate single-read 150-cycle Illumina NextSeq 550 flow cell was used to sequence each immunoSEQ 96-well plate. In the authors' own workflow: The immunoSEQ output contained only junctional sequences without quality scores, so filtering could not match that applied to full-length reads. Sequences were annotated with PyIR, a Python wrapper for IgBLAST v1.9, using IMGT germline references to assign V/J genes and CDR3. Reads were removed for weak V/J assignments (E-value above 1e-6), missing CDR3, stop codons, out-of-frame junctions, or ambiguous translated residues. V3J clonotypes were defined by identical inferred V gene, J gene, and CDR3 amino acid sequence. Percentage overlap between repertoires was calculated by dividing the number of shared unique clonotypes by the size of the smaller repertoire. RTK rarefaction, the Chao1 estimator, and Recon v2.1 estimates of unobserved clonotypes were used to assess repertoire richness. Generation probabilities were computed with OLGA for all TCRbeta clonotypes obtained by the gDNA method from several donors. TCRdb re-hosts the immuneACCESS table, in-frame sequences only. Its copies lack some clones; in the studies checked, an unresolved V gene accounts for under half of them, and the cause for the rest is not known. That table is the source of V, J and clone size, and D and trimming were worked out from the DNA. The sample table lists some 2,100,000 clones, 85% to 95% of them with a count of one. The ten most abundant clones make up around 1.7% of the sample.

For the CD8 naive samples, CD45RO-negative cells were positively selected for CCR7, yielding a CD45RA+CCR7+ population from which TemRA cells were excluded. Healthy HIV-negative adults with no recently reported acute infections or vaccinations were included as donors. Every donor was a Caucasian adult residing in Nashville, Tennessee, USA. After blood collection by leukapheresis, PBMCs were isolated using Ficoll-Histopaque density gradient centrifugation and then cryopreserved in the vapor phase of liquid nitrogen. Analytical flow cytometry was used to check the purity and quantity of each magnetically sorted T cell population. From each sorted fraction, genomic DNA was isolated and quantified by UV absorbance on a Nanodrop 2000c.

The rearrangement combines TRBV6-5 with TRBJ1-1, with a weak D call of TRBD1 (5 bases match). Sequencing was performed on naive CD8+ T cells from PBMCs. Per the publication, the cell subset or site label means: CD45RA+CCR7+. This TCR was sampled from a man aged 18 to 29 in good health. Some clones in this sample may be carry-over from other donors' samples. The bases read TGTGCCAGCAGTTACGTCCAGGGAACTTCTGAAGCTTTCTTT. This gives the protein CASSYVQGTSEAFF.